The rows below give T cell receptor beta chains drawn from one sample of a study of CD8 T cells in Susac syndrome. Via MiXCR, TCRdb re-called the immunoSEQ multiplex PCR reads, giving one row per CDR3 protein. The repertoire includes about 300,000 distinct CDR3 sequences, 70% to 90% of them detected once, and approximately 0.2% sits in the top ten. Sequencing input: CD8+ T cells from PBMCs. These receptors all come from a human donor with multiple sclerosis. CDR3s include the opening cysteine and the closing phenylalanine or tryptophan. A D gene is named only where the DNA matches it firmly. Expanded clones are given a class, and other clones once, few, many or no size at all.

V gene,clone size,J gene,D gene,CDR3 protein,CDR3 DNA
TRBV12-3/TRBV12-4,once,TRBJ2-7,TRBD1,CASSPPGQGHEQYF,TGTGCCAGCAGTCCCCCGGGACAGGGTCATGAGCAGTACTTC
TRBV4-3,NA,TRBJ1-2,NA,CASSQTSGNYGYTF,TGCGCCAGCAGCCAGACAAGTGGTAACTATGGCTACACCTTC
TRBV27,NA,TRBJ1-2,NA,CASSFSVQGPRDYGYTF,TGTGCCAGCAGTTTTAGTGTCCAGGGCCCGCGCGACTATGGCTACACCTTC
TRBV4-3,NA,TRBJ2-7,NA,CASSQASTGGHEQYF,TGCGCCAGCAGCCAAGCCTCGACCGGGGGCCACGAGCAGTACTTC
TRBV9,few,TRBJ2-1,NA,CASSVEGYNEQFF,TGTGCCAGCAGTGTGGAAGGATACAATGAGCAGTTCTTC
TRBV4-1,NA,TRBJ1-1,NA,CASSPGPMNTEAFF,TGCGCCAGCAGCCCCGGACCCATGAACACTGAAGCTTTCTTT
TRBV5-1,NA,TRBJ2-7,TRBD1,CASSLASGGLDEQYF,TGCGCCAGCAGCTTGGCCTCAGGGGGTCTCGACGAGCAGTACTTC
TRBV28,NA,TRBJ2-2,NA,CASSLPGGTATNTGELFF,TGTGCCAGCAGTTTACCCGGAGGGACAGCCACGAACACCGGGGAGCTGTTTTTT
TRBV7-3,NA,TRBJ2-3,NA,CASSLYSSGGPTDTQYF,TGTGCCAGCAGCTTATATTCGTCGGGGGGCCCCACAGATACGCAGTATTTT
TRBV4-1,NA,TRBJ1-5,NA,CASSQESRGGNQPQHF,TGCGCCAGCAGCCAAGAGTCCAGGGGTGGCAATCAGCCCCAGCATTTT
TRBV11-2,NA,TRBJ2-7,NA,CASSFGRAAYEQYF,TGTGCCAGCAGCTTCGGCAGGGCGGCCTACGAGCAGTACTTC
TRBV7-3,NA,TRBJ2-5,NA,CASSSAGGQFNKTQYF,TGTGCCAGCAGCTCCGCCGGCGGACAGTTCAATAAGACCCAGTACTTC
TRBV29-1,NA,TRBJ2-7,TRBD2,CSARTSPYEQYF,TGCAGCGCCCGGACTAGTCCTTACGAGCAGTACTTC
TRBV6-5,NA,TRBJ2-2,NA,CASSQVAGELFF,TGTGCCAGCAGTCAAGTGGCCGGGGAGCTGTTTTTT
TRBV27,NA,TRBJ2-7,NA,CASSLSAGVLYEQYF,TGTGCCAGCAGTTTGAGCGCAGGAGTCCTCTACGAGCAGTACTTC
TRBV4-2,NA,TRBJ2-1,NA,CASSQDRWGSYNEQFF,TGTGCCAGCAGCCAAGATCGGTGGGGCTCCTACAATGAGCAGTTCTTC
TRBV7-9,NA,TRBJ2-1,NA,CASRGIQPVSYNEQFF,TGTGCCAGCCGGGGTATTCAGCCGGTCTCCTACAATGAGCAGTTCTTC
TRBV5-6,NA,TRBJ1-5,NA,CASSQGRNQPQHF,TGTGCCAGCAGCCAGGGCCGCAATCAGCCCCAGCATTTT
TRBV5-6,NA,TRBJ2-7,NA,CASSSPFVYEQYF,TGTGCCAGCAGCTCCCCCTTCGTATACGAGCAGTACTTC
TRBV12-3/TRBV12-4,NA,TRBJ2-5,NA,CASSLNGERGETQYF,TGTGCCAGCAGTTTAAACGGGGAAAGGGGAGAGACCCAGTACTTC
TRBV28,NA,TRBJ2-2,NA,CASSDGELFF,TGTGCCAGCAGCGACGGGGAGCTGTTTTTT
TRBV15,NA,TRBJ2-7,NA,CATSRGGTYEQYF,TGTGCCACCAGCAGAGGAGGAACCTACGAGCAGTACTTC
TRBV9,NA,TRBJ2-2,NA,CASSTTGPNTGELFF,TGTGCCAGCAGCACAACCGGACCGAACACCGGGGAGCTGTTTTTT
TRBV2,NA,TRBJ2-1,NA,CASSPSSEQFF,TGTGCCAGCTCCCCTTCCAGTGAGCAGTTCTTC
TRBV27,NA,TRBJ2-1,NA,CASSLLPGDNEQFF,TGTGCCAGCAGTTTACTCCCAGGAGACAATGAGCAGTTCTTC
TRBV5-6,NA,TRBJ2-1,TRBD2,CASSLYREGAYNEQFF,TGTGCCAGCAGCTTGTATCGGGAGGGGGCCTACAATGAGCAGTTCTTC
TRBV7-2,NA,TRBJ1-2,TRBD1,CASSPAGGTNYGYTF,TGTGCCAGCAGCCCAGCAGGGGGAACTAACTATGGCTACACCTTC
TRBV4-3,NA,TRBJ1-6,TRBD1,CASSSGGSNSPLHF,TGCGCCAGCAGCTCAGGGGGTAGCAATTCACCCCTCCACTTT
TRBV7-9,NA,TRBJ2-2,NA,CASSSPTGEGELFF,TGTGCCAGCAGCTCCCCGACAGGGGAGGGCGAGCTGTTTTTT
TRBV4-3,NA,TRBJ1-4,TRBD1,CASMGWSRPPGQRMGDEKLFF,TGCGCCAGCATGGGTTGGAGTCGTCCACCGGGACAGCGAATGGGGGATGAAAAACTGTTTTTT
TRBV23-1,NA,TRBJ1-4,NA,CASSLLGERANEKLFF,TGCGCCAGCAGTCTGTTAGGGGAGAGGGCTAATGAAAAACTGTTTTTT
TRBV7-9,NA,TRBJ2-7,NA,CASSPRQGPWQYF,TGTGCCAGCAGCCCTCGGCAGGGCCCTTGGCAGTACTTC
TRBV7-9,NA,TRBJ2-7,NA,CASSSSPRGYEQYF,TGTGCCAGCAGCTCTAGCCCCCGCGGGTACGAGCAGTACTTC
TRBV7-9,NA,TRBJ2-4,NA,CASSPDSKNIQYF,TGTGCCAGCAGCCCGGACAGCAAAAACATTCAGTACTTC
TRBV6-5,NA,TRBJ2-2,NA,CASSSGTQKNTGELFF,TGTGCCAGCAGTTCCGGGACACAGAAGAACACCGGGGAGCTGTTTTTT
TRBV11-2,NA,TRBJ1-5,TRBD1,CASSLGTQGASNQPQHF,TGTGCCAGCAGCTTAGGGACACAGGGGGCGAGTAATCAGCCCCAGCATTTT
TRBV20-1,NA,TRBJ1-5,NA,CSARAGTRDSQPQHF,TGCAGTGCTAGAGCCGGGACAAGAGATAGTCAGCCCCAGCATTTT
TRBV7-9,NA,TRBJ1-1,NA,CASSPPRASGTEAFF,TGTGCCAGCAGCCCGCCTAGGGCCTCGGGGACTGAAGCTTTCTTT
TRBV28,NA,TRBJ2-3,NA,CASSSRDLRADTQYF,TGTGCCAGCAGTTCTCGGGACCTGCGGGCAGATACGCAGTATTTT
TRBV7-9,NA,TRBJ2-7,NA,CASSSTQGGGQYF,TGTGCCAGCAGCTCCACCCAGGGTGGGGGGCAGTACTTC
TRBV6-1,NA,TRBJ2-3,NA,CASSEIRLSTDTQYF,TGTGCCAGCAGTGAAATCCGACTCAGCACAGATACGCAGTATTTT
TRBV5-6,once,TRBJ2-1,NA,CASSEDGQSSYNEQFF,TGTGCCAGCAGCGAGGACGGGCAGAGCTCCTACAATGAGCAGTTCTTC
TRBV4-3,NA,TRBJ2-1,TRBD2,CASSPTSGSSYNEQFF,TGCGCCAGCAGCCCCACTAGCGGGAGTTCCTACAATGAGCAGTTCTTC
TRBV27,NA,TRBJ2-6,NA,CASSLSRGPGANVLTF,TGTGCCAGCAGTTTATCAAGGGGACCCGGGGCCAACGTCCTGACTTTC
TRBV5-4,NA,TRBJ2-7,NA,CASSLDPPYEQYF,TGTGCCAGCAGCTTGGATCCTCCCTACGAGCAGTACTTC
TRBV25-1,NA,TRBJ2-1,NA,CASSEGTFYNEQFF,TGTGCCAGCAGTGAAGGCACTTTCTACAATGAGCAGTTCTTC